The T cell receptor beta chain under discussion was sequenced for a study of blood T cell repertoires in COVID-19 (dated by TCRdb to 2018 to 2020). For the study in its entirety: Samples from collaborators originated in the United States, Italy and Spain and spanned both the acute and convalescent phases of COVID-19. The prospective study material was composed of cDNA or gDNA derived from T cells, B-cell-depleted T cells, or PBMCs. The dataset comprised deeply sampled blood TCRbeta repertoires from subjects exposed to, actively infected with, or recovered from COVID-19. The repertoires were released in a freely available public database meant as a resource for research on the immune response to SARS-CoV-2. Samples came from the ongoing ImmuneRACE study (first 160 participants) plus 1,254 subjects from 6 global collaborators. Nearly every sample came with metadata listing a de-identified subject ID, COVID-19 status, age in years and sex. Where available, HLA class I and class II types were taken from metadata supplied by the sample provider and were not determined by assay-based typing. What the authors observed across the whole study: The amount of clinical and demographic metadata varied by source and participant and was provided uncurated.

In the prospective study, participants were roughly 18 to 95 years old, resided in about two dozen geographic areas of the United States, and were enrolled through a virtual design. In the prospective study, cohorts were assigned on the basis of participant-reported clinical history obtained from a screening survey and a study questionnaire. In the prospective study, whole blood, serum and a nasopharyngeal or oropharyngeal swab were collected from each participant by mobile phlebotomists. Participants in the prospective study had the option to provide additional blood draws and questionnaires over a roughly 2-month period. Before DNA extraction, blood samples from the prospective study were shipped at room temperature or frozen. Comment on this clone: Its antigen remains unidentified. Base-call qualities are not available, and no considerably larger clone is one nucleotide away.

TCRbeta CDR3 regions were amplified from genomic DNA by means of the immunoSEQ Assay, a bias-controlled multiplex PCR. As for how the authors treated the data: The number of nucleated cells in each sample was estimated from the amplification of reference gene primers within the assay. Sequence reads were collapsed and filtered to measure the absolute abundance of every unique TCRbeta CDR3 rearrangement. For each sample, productive Simpson clonality was calculated by taking the square root of Simpson's diversity index across productive rearrangements. This is the immuneACCESS table as TCRdb keeps it, with only in-frame sequences that have V and J called. A part of the clones is gone; compared with another copy, unresolved V genes explain less than half, and the rest is unexplained. V, J and clone size reflect that table, while D and trimming were determined from the DNA. This sample gives 250,000 to 350,000 clones in total; nearly 90% of them show up just once. The biggest ten clones account for 1.5% to 2% of the sample.

What was sequenced was PBMCs or T cells enriched from blood (not recorded which). This receptor was taken from a woman between 18 and 29 years old with acute COVID-19.

CDR3 region: CASRDLATYEQYF. The DNA sequence reads TGTGCCAGCAGGGACCTAGCTACCTACGAGCAGTACTTC. Recombination joined TRBV5-6 with TRBJ2-7, with TRBD2 as a weak D call on 5 bases. According to the germline V gene, CDR1 reads SGHDT and CDR2 reads YYEEEE. CDR3 length: 13 amino acids, cysteine to phenylalanine. Only the CDR3 portion is preserved as DNA: 39 bases, with reading frame beginning at the first base. V was cut back by 5 bases and J by 2 bases, leaving a gap of 11 bases between them.